This T cell receptor (beta chain) was captured by sequencing in a study of T cell responses to AZD1222 COVID-19 vaccine. CDR3 length equals 16 residues. Only in-frame clones appear in the TCRdb table, and some are missing; sequencing was by immunoSEQ multiplex PCR. Among about 150,000 clones listed, over 80% were seen once. The origin of this receptor is an adult who received the AZD1222 COVID-19 vaccine. The sequencing used peripheral blood, collected 28 days after the second AZD1222 dose. The chain joins TRBV21-1 to TRBJ2-2; TRBD1 is the table's D call and was not checked against the DNA. TRBV21-1 is assigned pseudogene status. The CDR3 DNA follows: TGTGCCAGCAGCAGATGGCAGGGGCCGTGGAGGGGGGAGCTGTTTTTT. Protein: CASSRWQGPWRGELFF.